The rows below give T cell receptor beta chains drawn from one sample of a study of blood T cell repertoires in COVID-19. TCRdb keeps only in-frame clones here, not all; method: immunoSEQ multiplex PCR. The sample lists a few hundred thousand clones, 85% to 90% occurring once. Sequencing was done on a sample of peripheral blood. These receptor sequences come from a man aged 30-40 years with acute or convalescent COVID-19. CDR3s include the opening cysteine and the closing phenylalanine or tryptophan. D genes are given only for firm matches. Not every row has a clone size; where given, it reads once, few, many or a size class.

V gene,J gene,D gene,clone size,CDR3 DNA,CDR3 protein
TRBV24-1,TRBJ2-2,-,once,TGTGCCACTAACAACCACCCCACCGGGGAGCTGTTTTTT,CATNNHPTGELFF
TRBV6-4,TRBJ1-1,-,-,TGTGCCAGCAGTTACCCACGAGAGAACACTGAAGCTTTCTTT,CASSYPRENTEAFF
TRBV28,TRBJ2-7,-,-,TGTGCCAGCAGTGAGGCCAGACGACCCCGGGACGAGCAGTACTTC,CASSEARRPRDEQYF
TRBV29-1,TRBJ1-1,TRBD1,-,TGCAGCGTCCGACAGGGAGCGGCCACTGAAGCTTTCTTT,CSVRQGAATEAFF
TRBV2,TRBJ2-7,-,-,TGTGCCAGCAGTGACGAGAGGTACGAGCAGTACTTC,CASSDERYEQYF
TRBV5-8,TRBJ2-1,-,-,TGTGCCAGCAGCTTAAGGGGGAGGGGGAGCCCCTACAATGAGCAGTTCTTC,CASSLRGRGSPYNEQFF
TRBV5-1,TRBJ1-4,-,-,TGCGCCAGCAGCCGGTCATCTTTTGAAAAACTGTTTTTT,CASSRSSFEKLFF
TRBV6-2/TRBV6-3,TRBJ2-1,TRBD2,-,TGTGCCAGCAGCCTCGGTGATAGCGGGAGGGCCCGTTACAATGAGCAGTTCTTC,CASSLGDSGRARYNEQFF
TRBV7-9,TRBJ1-4,TRBD1,-,TGTGCCAGCAGCTTTTTTGGGACAGGGGATGAAAAACTGTTTTTT,CASSFFGTGDEKLFF
TRBV4-2,TRBJ2-1,TRBD2,-,TGTGCCAGCAGCCAGGATACTAGCGGGGGGTACAATGAGCAGTTCTTC,CASSQDTSGGYNEQFF
TRBV28,TRBJ2-2,TRBD1,-,TGTGCCAGCAGTTTAAGGGACAGCGCGAACACCGGGGAGCTGTTTTTT,CASSLRDSANTGELFF
TRBV7-8,TRBJ1-2,-,-,TGTGCCAGCAGCCCGAACCGGGACTCCCTCGGCTACACCTTC,CASSPNRDSLGYTF
TRBV6-5,TRBJ1-2,TRBD1,-,TGTGCCAGCAGTTCAGGGGGTGGTAACTATGGCTACACCTTC,CASSSGGGNYGYTF
TRBV29-1,TRBJ2-1,TRBD2,-,TGCAGCGTTGAAAAACTAGCGGGTGCGAGCTCCTACAATGAGCAGTTCTTC,CSVEKLAGASSYNEQFF
TRBV11-2,TRBJ1-6,-,once,TGTGCCAGCAGCTTAGAGGCCGGGGTTAGTTCACCCCTCCACTTT,CASSLEAGVSSPLHF
TRBV28,TRBJ1-6,-,-,TGTGCCAGCAGGCTGGCGGATTCACCCCTCCACTTT,CASRLADSPLHF
TRBV19,TRBJ2-3,-,-,TGTGCCAGTAGCCTTAGCCGAACTTACACAGATACGCAGTATTTT,CASSLSRTYTDTQYF
TRBV5-1,TRBJ1-2,TRBD1,-,TGCGCCAGCAGCCTGGGACAGTCGTCGAACTATGGCTACACCTTC,CASSLGQSSNYGYTF
TRBV7-9,TRBJ2-7,-,once,TGTGCCAGCAGCTACGGGACTGTAGCCTACGAGCAGTACTTC,CASSYGTVAYEQYF
TRBV6-5,TRBJ1-2,-,-,TGTGCCAGCACAGGGGCAGGCCTCACGTATGGCTACACCTTC,CASTGAGLTYGYTF
TRBV3-1/TRBV3-2,TRBJ2-7,TRBD2,-,TGTGCCAGCAGCCGGCTAGCGGGGGCCCTGGGGGGCTTTTACGAGCAGTACTTC,CASSRLAGALGGFYEQYF
TRBV18,TRBJ2-7,TRBD2,-,TGTGCCAGCTCACCGGAGTCGCGGGGGGTGTACGAGCAGTACTTC,CASSPESRGVYEQYF
TRBV4-1,TRBJ2-3,-,-,TGCGCCAGCAGCCCCACTCTACGGGATACGCAGTATTTT,CASSPTLRDTQYF
TRBV28,TRBJ2-7,-,-,TGTGCCAGCGGTTCGACGGGATTACCGACCTACGAGCAGTACTTC,CASGSTGLPTYEQYF